Sequencing of this T cell receptor beta chain was carried out in a study of blood T cell repertoires in COVID-19. The CDR3 covers 13 residues. The V gene lost 7 bases and the J gene lost 4 bases, with 11 bases spanning the gap. CDR1 and CDR2 from the germline V gene are MDHEN and SYDVKM. Measured with immunoSEQ multiplex PCR; TCRdb has only the in-frame clones, and not every one. The sample includes some 200,000 clones, approximately 82% of them seen just once. Source material: peripheral blood. V gene TRBV28 combines with J gene TRBJ2-1, with D possibly TRBD1 on 6 matching bases. The sequence was collected from a woman between 40 and 50 years old who had recovered from COVID-19. CDR3 sequence (DNA): TGTGCCAGCACTGGGACACCTTACAATGAGCAGTTCTTC. It specifies CASTGTPYNEQFF.